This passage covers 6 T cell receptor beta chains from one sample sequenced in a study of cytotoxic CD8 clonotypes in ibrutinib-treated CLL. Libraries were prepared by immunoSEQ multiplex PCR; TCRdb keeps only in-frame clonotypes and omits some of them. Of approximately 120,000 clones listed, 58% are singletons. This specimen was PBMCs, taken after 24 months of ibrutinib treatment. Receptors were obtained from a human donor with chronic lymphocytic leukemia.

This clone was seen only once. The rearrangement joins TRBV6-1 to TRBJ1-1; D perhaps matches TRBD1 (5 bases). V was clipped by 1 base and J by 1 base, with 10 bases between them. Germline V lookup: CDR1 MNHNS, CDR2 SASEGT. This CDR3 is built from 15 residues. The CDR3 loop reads CASSEGRTGNTEAFF. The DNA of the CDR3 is TGTGCCAGCAGTGAAGGAAGAACAGGGAACACTGAAGCTTTCTTT.

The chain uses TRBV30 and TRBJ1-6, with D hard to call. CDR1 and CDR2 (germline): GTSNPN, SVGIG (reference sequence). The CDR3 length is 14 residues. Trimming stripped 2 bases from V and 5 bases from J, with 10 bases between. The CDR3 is CAWSLRGNNSPLHF. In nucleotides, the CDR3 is TGTGCCTGGAGTCTCCGGGGTAATAATTCACCCCTCCACTTT.

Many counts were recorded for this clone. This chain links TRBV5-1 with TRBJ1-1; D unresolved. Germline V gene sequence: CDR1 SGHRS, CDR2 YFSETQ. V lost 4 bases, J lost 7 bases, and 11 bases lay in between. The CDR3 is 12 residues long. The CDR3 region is CASSLHGLEAFF. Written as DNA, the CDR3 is TGCGCCAGCAGCCTACACGGCCTTGAAGCTTTCTTT. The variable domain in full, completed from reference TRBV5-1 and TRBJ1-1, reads KAGVTQTPRYLIKTRGQQVTLSCSPISGHRSVSWYQQTPGQGLQFLFEYFSETQRNKGNFPGRFSGRQFSNSRSEMNVSTLELGDSALYLCASSLHGLEAFFGQGTRLTVV.

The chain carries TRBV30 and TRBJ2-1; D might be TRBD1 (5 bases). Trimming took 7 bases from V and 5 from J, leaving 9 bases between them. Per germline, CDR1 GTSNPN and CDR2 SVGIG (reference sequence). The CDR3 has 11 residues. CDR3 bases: TGTGCCTATAGGGGAAACAATGAGCAGTTCTTC. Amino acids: CAYRGNNEQFF.

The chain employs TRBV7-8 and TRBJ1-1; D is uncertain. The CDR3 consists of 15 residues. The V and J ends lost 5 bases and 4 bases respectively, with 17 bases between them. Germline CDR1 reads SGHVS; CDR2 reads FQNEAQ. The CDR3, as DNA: TGTGCCAGCAGCACCAATGGCGGGCGGCTCACTGAAGCTTTCTTT. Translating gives CASSTNGGRLTEAFF.

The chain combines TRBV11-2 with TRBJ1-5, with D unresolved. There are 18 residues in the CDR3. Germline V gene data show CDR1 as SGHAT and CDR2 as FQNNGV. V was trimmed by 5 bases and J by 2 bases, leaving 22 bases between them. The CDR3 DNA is TGTGCCAGCAGCCGCGATAACCGGGCCCCTGGTGGCAATCAGCCCCAGCATTTT. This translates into CASSRDNRAPGGNQPQHF. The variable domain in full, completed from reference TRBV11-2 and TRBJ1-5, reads EAGVAQSPRYKIIEKRQSVAFWCNPISGHATLYWYQQILGQGPKLLIQFQNNGVVDDSQLPKDRFSAERLKGVDSTLKIQPAKLEDSAVYLCASSRDNRAPGGNQPQHFGDGTRLSIL.